Listed here are 28 T cell receptor beta chains from one sample, sequenced in a study of cytotoxic CD8 clonotypes in ibrutinib-treated CLL. Produced via immunoSEQ multiplex PCR; TCRdb's table is partial and in-frame only. The sample lists hundreds of thousands of clones, roughly three quarters seen once, with roughly 10% in the top ten. Sequenced material: PBMCs, taken after 12 months of ibrutinib treatment. These receptors were obtained from a human donor with chronic lymphocytic leukemia.

This clone was seen only a few times. Here the CDR3 DNA reads TGTGCCAGCAGCTTATCAACAGGGGAAGGAGGTGGCTACACCTTC. Translating gives CASSLSTGEGGGYTF. This chain uses TRBV7-8 with TRBJ1-2; 7 bases align to TRBD1. The V gene end was trimmed by 2 bases and the J gene end by 7 bases; junction bases not matched to a gene: 10. Per the germline V gene, CDR1 is SGHVS and CDR2 is FQNEAQ. The CDR3 is 15 residues long.

This clone was recorded only once. The rearrangement joins TRBV19 to TRBJ1-1, with D perhaps matching TRBD1 (5 bases). Trimming took off 9 bases at V and 6 bases at J, with 17 bases between the two ends. Per the germline V gene, CDR1 is LNHDA and CDR2 is SQIVND (reference sequence). This CDR3 region has 13 residues. CDR3 in amino acids: CASLRVSGAEAFF. The CDR3 DNA follows: TGTGCCAGCCTCCGGGTTTCGGGGGCTGAAGCTTTCTTT.

This chain uses TRBV2 with TRBJ2-7; D possibly corresponds to TRBD2 (5 bases). CDR1 is SNHLY and CDR2 is FYNNEI in the germline V gene. CDR3 length: 13 amino acids. Trimming removed 5 bases at V and 0 bases at J, with 8 bases between. The CDR3 DNA reads as TGTGCCAGCAGTCCCGACTACTCCTACGAGCAGTACTTC. Its protein product is CASSPDYSYEQYF.

The chain combines TRBV7-9 with TRBJ1-1, with TRBD1 matching over 7 bases. The CDR3 consists of 15 residues. Trimming cost V 5 bases and J 4 bases; bases outside gene matches: 10. Germline V lookup: CDR1 SEHNR, CDR2 FQNEAQ (reference sequence). The chain's CDR3 is CASSHSTGMGTEAFF. In nucleotides, the CDR3 is TGTGCCAGCAGCCATTCGACAGGGATGGGCACTGAAGCTTTCTTT.

This clone was counted between two and nine times. V and J are TRBV7-8 and TRBJ2-4; D is ambiguous. Germline V CDR1 and CDR2: SGHVS, FQNEAQ. This CDR3 spans 14 amino acids. The V gene lost 5 bases and the J gene lost 1 base, with 9 bases spanning the gap. CDR3 nucleotides: TGTGCCAGCAGCCCCAGGCGTGCCAAAAACATTCAGTACTTC. Its translation: CASSPRRAKNIQYF.

This sequence joins TRBV28 and TRBJ2-7; D is perhaps TRBD1 (6 bases). This CDR3 has 14 residues. Germline assignment: CDR1 MDHEN and CDR2 SYDVKM. V was clipped by 6 bases and J by 3 bases, with 15 bases between them. The CDR3 protein is CASSPRTVGYEQYF. CDR3 nucleotides: TGTGCCAGCAGCCCCAGGACAGTCGGCTACGAGCAGTACTTC.

This rearrangement joins TRBV15 to TRBJ1-4, with D possibly being TRBD1 (5 bases). The CDR3 sequence is 16 residues long. Germline V CDR1 and CDR2: LNHNV, YYDKDF (reference sequence). The V and J ends lost 1 base and 2 bases respectively, with 11 bases between them. CDR3 loop: CATSRVGAGTNEKLFF. The CDR3 bases are TGTGCCACCAGCAGAGTCGGGGCAGGGACTAATGAAAAACTGTTTTTT.

The V call is TRBV7-9, the J call TRBJ2-1; TRBD1 might be the D (5 bases). Trimming stripped 1 base from V and 9 bases from J, with 10 bases between. CDR1 SEHNR and CDR2 FQNEAQ come from the germline V gene (reference sequence). This CDR3 has 13 residues. CDR3 in DNA: TGTGCCAGCAGCTTAGTGCAGGGCGGTGAGCAGTTCTTC. This translates into CASSLVQGGEQFF.

As for this clone: The same CDR3 is also encoded by other DNA sequences in this sample. The V and J genes are TRBV27 and TRBJ1-1; the D gene is possibly TRBD1 (5 bases). The CDR3 sequence is 14 residues long. Trimming removed 4 bases at V and 2 bases at J, with 11 bases between. CDR1 is MNHEY, CDR2 SMNVEV, per germline (reference sequence). The CDR3 spells CASSWGGPNTEAFF. The CDR3 DNA reads as TGTGCCAGCAGTTGGGGGGGACCCAACACTGAAGCTTTCTTT.

The V call is TRBV27, the J call TRBJ2-7; D is possibly TRBD2 (5 bases). With 6 bases removed from V and 0 bases from J, the gap between germline ends came to 12 bases. Germline-derived CDR1 and CDR2 are MNHEY and SMNVEV (reference sequence). The CDR3 is 14 residues long. CDR3: CASSLHGLSYEQYF. The CDR3 nucleotides read TGTGCCAGCAGCCTCCACGGACTCTCCTACGAGCAGTACTTC.

This clone was seen just once. The sample holds other DNA sequences that translate to the same CDR3. The chain recombines TRBV18 with TRBJ1-1; D gene uncertain. Looked up from germline, CDR1 is KGHSH and CDR2 is LQKENI. There are 13 residues in the CDR3. V lost 3 bases, J lost 0 bases, and 5 bases lay in between. The CDR3 loop is CASSPSLNTEAFF. DNA of the CDR3: TGTGCCAGCTCACCGAGCTTGAACACTGAAGCTTTCTTT.

The chain couples TRBV5-4 to TRBJ2-3; 10 nucleotides agree with TRBD2. V was pared by 4 bases and J by 2 bases, with 7 bases of the junction left unmatched. Per germline, CDR1 SGHNT and CDR2 YYREEE (reference sequence). The CDR3 totals 16 residues. The CDR3 nucleotides read TGTGCCAGCAGCCGGAAACTAGCGGGGAACACAGATACGCAGTATTTT. This sequence encodes CASSRKLAGNTDTQYF.

This clone has only a few counts. V is TRBV6-5 and J is TRBJ1-5; 7 bases align to TRBD1. CDR3 length: 14 amino acids. Trimming took 8 bases from V and 7 from J; bases not matched to a gene: 11. CDR1 MNHEY and CDR2 SVGAGI come from the germline V gene. The CDR3 DNA reads TGTGCCAGCCGACTTCGGACAGGATGGCAGCCCCAGCATTTT. Translated, it gives CASRLRTGWQPQHF.

V and J are TRBV15 and TRBJ1-2; 11 nucleotides match TRBD1. The CDR3 spans 17 residues. Germline V CDR1 and CDR2: LNHNV, YYDKDF (reference sequence). J gave up 8 bases and V 5 bases, and 16 bases lay outside the gene matches. The CDR3 loop is CATSPRPGTGGWGGYTF. CDR3 nucleotide sequence: TGTGCCACCAGCCCCCGTCCCGGGACAGGGGGATGGGGGGGCTACACCTTC.

V and J are TRBV7-6 and TRBJ2-3; 8 bases fit TRBD2. CDR1 is SGHVS, CDR2 FNYEAQ, per germline. The V and J ends lost 5 bases and 5 bases, in that order; junction bases with no gene match: 15. The CDR3 consists of 17 residues. This CDR3 reads CASSMRGGPGVGDTQYF. The CDR3 nucleotides read TGTGCCAGCAGCATGCGCGGGGGGCCGGGAGTCGGAGATACGCAGTATTTT.

The chain uses TRBV6-5 and TRBJ2-1, with 11 nucleotides matching TRBD2. The CDR3 has 15 amino acids. After removal of 6 bases from V and 8 bases from J, the junction contained 9 bases not matched to a gene. Germline-derived CDR1 and CDR2 are MNHEY and SVGAGI. The CDR3: CASRKLLAGVDEQFF. CDR3 sequence (DNA): TGTGCCAGCAGGAAGCTACTAGCGGGAGTCGATGAGCAGTTCTTC.

The chain couples TRBV28 to TRBJ2-5; no reliable D call. This CDR3 has 13 amino acids. Germline CDR1 MDHEN, CDR2 SYDVKM. With 5 bases removed from V and 1 base from J, the gap between germline ends came to 8 bases. CDR3: CASSTVPQETQYF. Written as DNA, the CDR3 is TGTGCCAGCAGTACGGTGCCCCAAGAGACCCAGTACTTC.

The genes are TRBV7-2 and TRBJ2-4; 7 bases are a match to TRBD1. There are 17 residues in the CDR3. The V gene end was trimmed by 4 bases and the J gene end by 0 bases; junction bases not matched to a gene: 9. Germline V lookup: CDR1 SGHTA, CDR2 FQGNSA. This chain's CDR3 is CASSSWTGQGAKNIQYF. CDR3 DNA sequence: TGTGCCAGCAGCTCATGGACAGGACAAGGAGCCAAAAACATTCAGTACTTC. The full variable domain, completed using reference TRBV7-2 and TRBJ2-4, is GAGVSQSPSNKVTEKGKDVELRCDPISGHTALYWYRQSLGQGLEFLIYFQGNSAPDKSGLPSDRFSAERTGGSVSTLTIQRTQQEDSAVYLCASSSWTGQGAKNIQYFGAGTRLSVL.

The chain joins TRBV15 to TRBJ2-2; possibly TRBD1 or TRBD2 for D (5 bases each). V was trimmed by 5 bases and J by 0 bases, leaving 10 bases between them. This CDR3 region has 15 residues. CDR1 and CDR2 from the germline V gene are LNHNV and YYDKDF (reference sequence). CDR3 sequence reads: CATSWGRPNTGELFF. DNA of the CDR3: TGTGCCACCAGCTGGGGACGGCCGAACACCGGGGAGCTGTTTTTT.

The V and J genes are TRBV29-1 and TRBJ1-4; D perhaps matches TRBD1 (6 bases). CDR3 length: 14 residues. Germline V gives CDR1 SQVTM, CDR2 ANQGSEA. Trimming pared 4 bases from V and 3 bases from J, leaving 12 bases between. The CDR3 bases are TGCAGCGTTGCCATGGACAGAGCTAATGAAAAACTGTTTTTT. Its protein is CSVAMDRANEKLFF.

A word on this clone: The sample carries other DNA sequences with the same CDR3. This chain links TRBV11-2 with TRBJ2-3; D unresolved. Germline loops: CDR1 SGHAT, CDR2 FQNNGV. V gave up 1 base and J gave up 4 bases, with 6 bases separating them. The CDR3 consists of 13 residues. The CDR3, as DNA: TGTGCCAGCAGCTTAGGTGGGGCAGATACGCAGTATTTT. Its protein product is CASSLGGADTQYF.

The chain combines TRBV4-1 with TRBJ1-1; D gene uncertain. Germline CDR1 and CDR2: MGHRA and YSYEKL. Deletions cut 0 bases from V and 11 bases from J, with 16 bases between. This CDR3 region has 14 residues. CDR3 sequence reads: CASSQENNGWMAFF. The CDR3 DNA reads TGCGCCAGCAGCCAAGAGAATAACGGGTGGATGGCTTTCTTT.

This clone was observed a handful of times. This sequence joins TRBV11-3 and TRBJ2-1, with 13 bases lining up with TRBD2. This CDR3 is built from 16 residues. Trimming cost V 5 bases and J 5 bases; bases outside gene matches: 6. Germline CDR1 reads SGHNT; CDR2 reads YENEEA. In nucleotides, the CDR3 is TGTGCCAGCAGCCCGGGACTAGCGGGATACAACAATGAGCAGTTCTTC. The encoded protein is CASSPGLAGYNNEQFF.

The chain carries TRBV2 and TRBJ2-3; no clear D. V was shortened by 7 bases and J by 6 bases, with 14 bases between the two germline ends. CDR1 SNHLY and CDR2 FYNNEI come from the germline V gene. The CDR3 is 13 residues long. The chain's CDR3 is CASKALRRDTQYF. As DNA, the CDR3 is TGTGCCAGCAAGGCCCTTCGCCGGGATACGCAGTATTTT.

V and J are TRBV7-8 and TRBJ1-6, with TRBD1 as a possible D gene (5 bases). The CDR3 length is 15 residues. Germline V lookup: CDR1 SGHVS, CDR2 FQNEAQ. V dropped 6 bases and J dropped 9 bases, with 18 bases sitting between them. The CDR3 sequence is CASRGARAGPSPLHF. The CDR3 DNA sequence: TGTGCCAGCAGAGGGGCCAGGGCGGGGCCTTCACCCCTCCACTTT.

The genes are TRBV5-4 and TRBJ2-3; D may correspond to TRBD1 or TRBD2 (6 bases each). V shed 2 bases and J shed 0 bases, with 10 bases lying between them. Looked up from germline, CDR1 is SGHNT and CDR2 is YYREEE (reference sequence). The CDR3 is 15 amino acids. CDR3 nucleotides: TGTGCCAGCAGCTTCCGAGGGGGGAGCACAGATACGCAGTATTTT. Translating it yields CASSFRGGSTDTQYF.

The V gene is TRBV11-2, the J gene TRBJ2-5, with D hard to call. There are 15 residues in the CDR3. The germline CDR1 and CDR2 sequences are SGHAT and FQNNGV. Trimming pared 1 base from V and 5 bases from J, leaving 14 bases between. The CDR3 DNA sequence: TGTGCCAGCAGCTTAGGACCGTACCCCAGGGAGACCCAGTACTTC. This encodes CASSLGPYPRETQYF.

This clone was detected only a few times. This chain links TRBV5-1 with TRBJ2-2, with a tentative D call TRBD1 (6 bases). V lost 5 bases and J lost 4, with 18 bases in between. The CDR3 extends over 16 amino acids. Looked up from germline, CDR1 is SGHRS and CDR2 is YFSETQ. The CDR3 sequence is CASRSRPDRSTGELFF. In nucleotides, the CDR3 is TGCGCCAGCAGGTCTCGGCCCGACAGGTCCACCGGGGAGCTGTTTTTT.